This TCR beta chain was profiled in a study of blood T cell repertoires in COVID-19. The CDR3 sequence is 13 residues long. Trimming removed 1 base from V and 10 bases from J, with 13 bases in between. Original analysis: From reference gene primer amplification, estimates of nucleated cell counts were derived. Method: immunoSEQ multiplex PCR; TCRdb's copy keeps in-frame clones and lacks some. V, J and clone size are those of that table, while D and trimming were read from the DNA. The sample carries 25,000 to 30,000 clones, approximately 80% recorded once. J is TRBJ1-1 and V is TRBV12-3 or TRBV12-4; D unclear. The sample consisted of peripheral blood. This sequence originates from a human donor in a cohort sampled during active COVID-19. The CDR3 region is CASSLGQPGSAFF. The CDR3 bases are TGTGCCAGCAGTTTAGGGCAGCCGGGATCAGCTTTCTTT.